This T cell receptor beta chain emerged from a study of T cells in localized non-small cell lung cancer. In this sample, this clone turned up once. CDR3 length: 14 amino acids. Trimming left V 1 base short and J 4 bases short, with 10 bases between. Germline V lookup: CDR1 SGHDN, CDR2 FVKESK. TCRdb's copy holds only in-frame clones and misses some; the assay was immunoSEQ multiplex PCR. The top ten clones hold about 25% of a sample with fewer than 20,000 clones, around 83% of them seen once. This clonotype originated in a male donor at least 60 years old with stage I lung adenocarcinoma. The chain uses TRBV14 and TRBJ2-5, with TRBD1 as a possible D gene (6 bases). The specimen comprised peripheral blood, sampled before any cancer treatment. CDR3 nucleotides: TGTGCCAGCAGCCAAGGGGGACACCGAGAGACCCAGTACTTC. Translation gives CASSQGGHRETQYF. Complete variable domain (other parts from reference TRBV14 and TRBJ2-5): EAGVTQFPSHSVIEKGQTVTLRCDPISGHDNLYWYRRVMGKEIKFLLHFVKESKQDESGMPNNRFLAERTGGTYSTLKVQPAELEDSGVYFCASSQGGHRETQYFGPGTRLLVL.